This paragraph covers one TCR beta chain sequence. Its specificity is unknown. The sample belongs to a study of monozygotic twins with inflammatory bowel disease. Study observations and caveats: Perhaps reflecting limited power, concordant and discordant twins did not differ in repertoire similarity.

Via template switching, UMIs carrying a 6-nucleotide sample barcode were introduced. From the 5' RACE reads, TCRdb lists one entry per CDR3 protein and no DNA. The sample holds approximately 400,000 distinct CDR3 sequences. The germline CDR1 and CDR2 sequences are SGHRS and YFSETQ. The CDR3 consists of 18 residues. The TCR sequence derives from a human donor with ulcerative colitis or Crohn's disease, or a healthy co-twin of an affected twin (not recorded which). Sequenced: blood. The rearrangement uses TRBV5-1 and TRBJ2-1; TCRdb lists TRBD2, though no DNA is available to test this call. CDR3 loop: CASSLPRTSGSSYNEQFF.